Presented here are 22 T cell receptor beta chains from one specimen sequenced in a study of technical replicates of blood from a handful of donors. Clones were read by immunoSEQ multiplex PCR, and TCRdb kept only the in-frame ones, dropping some. The profile shows about 78,000 clones, approximately 95% of them singletons. The sequenced material came from T cells isolated from PBMCs. The receptor source for this set is a human donor in good health.

The CDR3 is CATSRDTSDEQYF. CDR3 nucleotides: TGTGCCACCAGCAGAGATACTAGCGACGAGCAGTACTTC. The chain couples TRBV15 to TRBJ2-7; 7 bases fit TRBD2. This CDR3 spans 13 amino acids. The ends lost 0 bases at V and 5 bases at J; junction bases unmatched: 1. Germline V gene data show CDR1 as LNHNV and CDR2 as YYDKDF (reference sequence).

The rearrangement joins TRBV6-4 to TRBJ1-6; 7 nucleotides agree with TRBD1. The J segment lost 6 bases and the V segment lost 5 bases, leaving 1 base of the junction unmatched. The germline gives CDR1 MRHNA, CDR2 SNTAGT. The CDR3 totals 13 residues. CDR3 in DNA: TGTGCCAGCAGTAGGGACAGTAATTCACCCCTCCACTTT. Protein sequence: CASSRDSNSPLHF.

This chain links TRBV14 with TRBJ2-4; a possible D gene is TRBD2 (5 bases). V was clipped by 0 bases and J by 7 bases, with 10 bases between them. The germline gives CDR1 SGHDN, CDR2 FVKESK. CDR3 length: 14 residues. CDR3: CASSQDTGLNIQYF. The CDR3 DNA follows: TGTGCCAGCAGCCAAGATACGGGGTTGAACATTCAGTACTTC.

This clone was detected only a few times. The chain couples TRBV6-5 to TRBJ1-2, with D hard to call. Germline V gene data show CDR1 as MNHEY and CDR2 as SVGAGI. V was shortened by 4 bases and J by 3 bases, with 9 bases between the two germline ends. The CDR3 is 13 residues long. CDR3 in amino acids: CASSLGRDYGYTF. The CDR3 DNA is TGTGCCAGCAGTTTAGGGAGGGACTATGGCTACACCTTC.

This chain uses TRBV7-8 with TRBJ2-7, with TRBD1 identical over 7 bases. V lost 4 bases, J lost 3 bases, and 6 bases stayed unmatched. This CDR3 is 14 amino acids long. Germline values: CDR1 SGHVS, CDR2 FQNEAQ. The CDR3 sequence: CASSSRQGIYEQYF. As DNA, the CDR3 is TGTGCCAGCAGCTCTCGACAGGGAATCTACGAGCAGTACTTC.

V is TRBV5-4 and J is TRBJ2-7, with 10 bases fitting TRBD2. V gave up 0 bases and J gave up 3 bases; unmatched junction bases: 6. The CDR3 covers 16 residues. Germline V lookup: CDR1 SGHNT, CDR2 YYREEE (reference sequence). The CDR3 sequence: CASSLAEASGSYEQYF. CDR3 bases: TGTGCCAGCAGCTTGGCCGAGGCTAGCGGGAGCTACGAGCAGTACTTC.

The table lists this clone with a count of one. The chain is built from TRBV10-2 and TRBJ2-1, with D possibly being TRBD2 (6 bases). CDR1 WSHSY and CDR2 SAAADI come from the germline V gene. V gave up 8 bases and J gave up 3 bases, with 14 bases separating them. This CDR3 spans 14 amino acids. CDR3 sequence (DNA): TGCGCCAGCGCCTCCGGGGGTGGCTACAATGAGCAGTTCTTC. Translating gives CASASGGGYNEQFF.

This clone was seen once. The chain recombines TRBV7-8 with TRBJ2-1; 8 bases are a match to TRBD1. Germline trimming cut 5 bases from V and 4 bases from J; bases unmatched to any gene: 7. In germline, CDR1 is SGHVS, CDR2 FQNEAQ. The CDR3 extends over 15 amino acids. CDR3 sequence: CASSRTGLAYNEQFF. CDR3 DNA sequence: TGTGCCAGCAGCCGGACAGGGTTGGCATACAATGAGCAGTTCTTC.

This clone was seen once. This sequence joins TRBV5-4 and TRBJ2-3; D might be TRBD2 (5 bases). This CDR3 is built from 15 residues. The germline V gene has CDR1 SGHNT and CDR2 YYREEE (reference sequence). V lost 4 bases to trimming and J lost 5 bases, with 17 bases between them. The DNA for the CDR3 is TGTGCCAGCAGCATATTTCCCTTCGGAGGAGATACGCAGTATTTT. Translation gives CASSIFPFGGDTQYF.

The chain is built from TRBV5-1 and TRBJ2-7, with 8 bases aligning to TRBD1. The CDR3 is 12 residues long. Trimming at V came to 4 bases and at J to 6 bases, leaving 3 bases not matched to a gene. In germline, CDR1 is SGHRS, CDR2 YFSETQ. CDR3 amino acids: CASSLGQAEQYF. CDR3 nucleotide sequence: TGCGCCAGCAGCCTGGGACAGGCCGAGCAGTACTTC.

This rearrangement joins TRBV19 to TRBJ2-5, with 7 bases matching TRBD2. V was pared by 3 bases and J by 5 bases, with 3 bases of the junction left unmatched. Germline CDR1 LNHDA, CDR2 SQIVND (reference sequence). The length of the CDR3 is 13 residues. The CDR3 sequence is CASSIWGGETQYF. CDR3 bases: TGTGCCAGTAGTATTTGGGGGGGGGAGACCCAGTACTTC.

This clone was found a few times. The rearrangement uses TRBV27 and TRBJ1-3; D is undetermined. V lost 4 bases to trimming and J lost 3 bases, with 16 bases between them. CDR3 length: 16 residues. Germline values: CDR1 MNHEY, CDR2 SMNVEV (reference sequence). CDR3 nucleotide sequence: TGTGCCAGCAGTTCCCGTGGAGGGTCTTATGGAAACACCATATATTTT. It is translated as CASSSRGGSYGNTIYF.

The CDR3 DNA sequence: TGTGCCACGGACATTAACTATGGCTACACCTTC. Amino acid sequence: CATDINYGYTF. This sequence joins TRBV28 and TRBJ1-2, with D possibly TRBD1 on 5 matching bases. V was trimmed by 10 bases and J by 1 base, leaving 7 bases between them. The germline gives CDR1 MDHEN, CDR2 SYDVKM. The CDR3 is 11 amino acids.

The rearrangement links TRBV7-9 to TRBJ2-7; D is unclear. CDR3 length: 12 amino acids. Germline loops: CDR1 SEHNR, CDR2 FQNEAQ (reference sequence). The ends were cut back, 2 bases at V and 3 bases at J, with 5 bases in the middle. As DNA, the CDR3 is TGTGCCAGCAGCTTACCCTTCTACGAGCAGTACTTC. This codes for CASSLPFYEQYF.

A remark on this clone: No DNA is shown, since the ends of the CDR3 on it are uncertain; the CDR3 is the one TCRdb lists. The chain employs TRBV27 and TRBJ1-1; no check of the table's D call, TRBD1, against the DNA was made. The CDR3 spans 13 residues, counting both ends. The germline V gene encodes CDR1 MNHEY and CDR2 SMNVEV (reference sequence). CDR3: CASSSGQGAEAFF.

The chain uses TRBV19 and TRBJ1-2, with 8 positions matching TRBD1. The trim removed 5 bases at V and 3 bases at J, leaving 5 bases unmatched. The CDR3 spans 14 residues. The V gene's germline CDR1 is LNHDA and CDR2 SQIVND (reference sequence). CDR3 nucleotide sequence: TGTGCCAGTAGTGCCCCGGGACAGGACTATGGCTACACCTTC. Amino acid sequence: CASSAPGQDYGYTF.

The genes are TRBV5-1 and TRBJ2-5; D not certain. Germline-derived CDR1 and CDR2 are SGHRS and YFSETQ. The CDR3 spans 14 residues. Trimming stripped 0 bases from V and 2 bases from J, with 8 bases between. CDR3 sequence reads: CASSLESGQETQYF. DNA for the CDR3: TGCGCCAGCAGCTTGGAGTCAGGACAAGAGACCCAGTACTTC.

The chain carries TRBV28 and TRBJ2-7, with TRBD1 as a possible D gene (5 bases). Germline V CDR1 and CDR2: MDHEN, SYDVKM. The CDR3 is made up of 13 amino acids. Trimming pared 7 bases from V and 5 bases from J, leaving 15 bases between. The CDR3 DNA reads as TGTGCCAGCAACCTTCCAGGGCACCACGAGCAGTACTTC. It specifies CASNLPGHHEQYF. The complete variable domain, with remaining parts taken from reference TRBV28 and TRBJ2-7, reads DVKVTQSSRYLVKRTGEKVFLECVQDMDHENMFWYRQDPGLGLRLIYFSYDVKMKEKGDIPEGYSVSREKKERFSLILESASTNQTSMYLCASNLPGHHEQYFGPGTRLTVT.

The chain joins TRBV6-5 to TRBJ1-4, with D possibly TRBD1 on 6 matching bases. V dropped 5 bases and J dropped 3 bases, with 10 bases sitting between them. The CDR3 loop spans 14 amino acids. CDR1 and CDR2 (germline): MNHEY, SVGAGI. CDR3 DNA sequence: TGTGCCAGCAGTCCGACAGGACCTAATGAAAAACTGTTTTTT. This encodes CASSPTGPNEKLFF.

V gene TRBV5-4 combines with J gene TRBJ1-3; 7 bases match TRBD1. V gave up 3 bases and J gave up 0 bases; unmatched junction bases: 3. This CDR3 comprises 15 residues. The germline V gene encodes CDR1 SGHNT and CDR2 YYREEE (reference sequence). The CDR3 region is CASSWTGYSGNTIYF. The CDR3 DNA follows: TGTGCCAGCAGCTGGACAGGTTACTCTGGAAACACCATATATTTT.

The chain uses TRBV19 and TRBJ2-3; 8 bases are a match to TRBD2. Germline V gene lookup returns CDR1 LNHDA and CDR2 SQIVND (reference sequence). V shed 7 bases and J 0 bases; nucleotides not matched to a gene: 6. CDR3 length: 15 residues. The CDR3 DNA sequence: TGTGCCAGTACTGAGACTAGCGTTAGCACAGATACGCAGTATTTT. This encodes CASTETSVSTDTQYF.

This clone came up once. The chain couples TRBV19 to TRBJ1-5; TRBD1 aligns across 9 bases. The CDR3 loop spans 16 amino acids. Losses at the gene ends were 3 bases for V and 5 bases for J; bases not matched to a gene: 8. Germline V gene sequence: CDR1 LNHDA, CDR2 SQIVND (reference sequence). The CDR3 coding sequence is TGTGCCAGTAGTATGTCCGGGACAGGGTTATATCAGCCCCAGCATTTT. This sequence encodes CASSMSGTGLYQPQHF.